This TCR beta chain stems from a study of shared clonotypes between healthy human individuals. At the level of the study: Three plates were used per donor for CD4 naive, three for CD4 memory, two for CD8 naive and one for CD8 memory. Points from the study as a whole: With a few donors compared, 4.5% to 6.5% of naive CD4 clonotypes were shared. Compared with clonotypes that all four donors shared, non-shared clonotypes had lower generation probabilities.

CD45RO-negative, CCR7-selected cells formed the naive CD8 fraction, which excluded terminally differentiated effector memory CD45RA+ cells. TCRdb keeps only in-frame clones here, not all; method: immunoSEQ multiplex PCR. The sample yields about 1,900,000 clones, about 95% seen once. For this clone: Its antigen is unidentified.

The CDR3 is made up of 16 amino acids. CDR1 is MDHEN and CDR2 is SYDVKM in the germline V gene. V was trimmed by 6 bases and J by 1 base, leaving 16 bases between them. Specimen: naive CD8+ T cells sorted from blood. This clonotype was sampled from a man younger than 30 in good health. The V call is TRBV28, the J call TRBJ1-5, with D perhaps TRBD1 (5 bases). CDR3 DNA: TGTGCCAGCAGCCCTACCCGCCAGGGAAGCAATCAGCCCCAGCATTTT. Its protein is CASSPTRQGSNQPQHF.